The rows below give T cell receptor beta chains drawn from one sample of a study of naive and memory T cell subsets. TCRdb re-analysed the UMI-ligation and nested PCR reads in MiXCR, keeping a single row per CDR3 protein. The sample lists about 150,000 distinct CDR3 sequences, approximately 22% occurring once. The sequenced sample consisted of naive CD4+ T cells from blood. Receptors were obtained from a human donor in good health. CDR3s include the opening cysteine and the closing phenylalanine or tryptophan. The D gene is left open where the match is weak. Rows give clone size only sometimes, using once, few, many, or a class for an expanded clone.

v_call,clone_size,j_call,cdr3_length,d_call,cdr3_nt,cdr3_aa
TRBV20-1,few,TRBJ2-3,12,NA,TGCAGTGCGGTAAGAAGCACAGATACGCAGTATTTT,CSAVRSTDTQYF
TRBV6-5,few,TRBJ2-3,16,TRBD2,TGTGCCAGCAGTTACTCGAGCGGGAGTAGGTCAGATACGCAGTATTTT,CASSYSSGSRSDTQYF
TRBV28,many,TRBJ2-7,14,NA,TGTGCCAGCAGGCCAGACAGGCCCTCCTACGAGCAGTACTTC,CASRPDRPSYEQYF
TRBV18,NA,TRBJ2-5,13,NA,TGTGCCAGCTCACCAGGTCCAATGGAGACCCAGTACTTC,CASSPGPMETQYF
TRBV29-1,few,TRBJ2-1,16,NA,TGCAGCGTCGGAACCTTGTCCGGGGCGTCCTACAATGAGCAGTTCTTC,CSVGTLSGASYNEQFF
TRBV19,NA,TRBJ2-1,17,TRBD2,TGTGCCAGTAGTAACCTGCGACTAGCGGGAGGGGGGAATGAGCAGTTCTTC,CASSNLRLAGGGNEQFF
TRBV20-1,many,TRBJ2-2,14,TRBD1,TGCAGTGCCTCGACAGGGGCGGGCACCGGGGAGCTGTTTTTT,CSASTGAGTGELFF
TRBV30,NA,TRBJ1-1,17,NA,TGTGCCTGGATACTTGCAGGGACGCCGGGCGTGAACACTGAAGCTTTCTTT,CAWILAGTPGVNTEAFF
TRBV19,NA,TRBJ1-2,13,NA,TGTGCCAGTAGTTTCCTCCAGGGTTATGGCTACACCTTC,CASSFLQGYGYTF
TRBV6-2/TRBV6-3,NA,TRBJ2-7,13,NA,TGTGCCAGCAGGCAATCAGGGGAGGGCGAGCAGTACTTC,CASRQSGEGEQYF
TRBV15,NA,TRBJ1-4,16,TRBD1,TGTGCCACCAGCAGGCCCCGGACAGGGGTGAAGGGAAAACTGTTTTTT,CATSRPRTGVKGKLFF
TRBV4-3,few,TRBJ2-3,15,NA,TGCGCCAGCAGCCAAGATTCTAGAACCACAGATACGCAGTATTTT,CASSQDSRTTDTQYF
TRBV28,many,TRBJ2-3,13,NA,TGTGCCAGCGCGGGACAATCCACAGATACGCAGTATTTT,CASAGQSTDTQYF
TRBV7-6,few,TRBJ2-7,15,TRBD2,TGTGCCAGCAGCGTTACTAGCGGGGGTTCCTACGAGCAGTACTTC,CASSVTSGGSYEQYF
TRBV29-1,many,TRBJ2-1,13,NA,TGCAGCGTTGAAATCCAGCGTGTCAATGAGCAGTTCTTC,CSVEIQRVNEQFF
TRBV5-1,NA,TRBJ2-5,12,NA,TGCGCCAGCAGTGTGCGGGCTGAGACCCAGTACTTC,CASSVRAETQYF
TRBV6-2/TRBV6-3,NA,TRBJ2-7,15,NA,TGTGCCAGCAGACGATGGGACGGCGGAAGTTACGAGCAGTACTTC,CASRRWDGGSYEQYF
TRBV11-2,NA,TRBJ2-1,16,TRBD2,TGTGCCAGCAGCCCACTTAGCGGGAGGGCCTACAATGAGCAGTTCTTC,CASSPLSGRAYNEQFF
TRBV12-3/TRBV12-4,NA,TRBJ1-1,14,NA,TGTGCCAGCAAACCTTCCGGGGGCTCGGCTGAAGCTTTCTTT,CASKPSGGSAEAFF
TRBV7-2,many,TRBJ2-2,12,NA,TGTGCCAGCAGCTTAGATGTCGGGGAGCTGTTTTTT,CASSLDVGELFF
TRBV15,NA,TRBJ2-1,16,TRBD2,TGTGCCACCAGCAGAGCAGTCGGGACTAGCAGCAATGAGCAGTTCTTC,CATSRAVGTSSNEQFF
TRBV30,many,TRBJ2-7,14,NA,TGTGCCTGGATCCCTCGGGACTCTCCCTACGAGCAGTACTTC,CAWIPRDSPYEQYF
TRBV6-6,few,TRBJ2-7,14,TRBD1,TGTGCCAGCAGTTACTTGCCGGACAGGGGTGAGCAGTACTTC,CASSYLPDRGEQYF
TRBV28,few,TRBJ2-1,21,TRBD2,TGTGCCAGCAGCCCATTTTGGGGCAGTAAAACTAGCGGGAGTTCGTACAATGAGCAGTTCTTC,CASSPFWGSKTSGSSYNEQFF
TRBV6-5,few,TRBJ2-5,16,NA,TGTGCCAGCAGTTACTCAGGTCAGGGGATCGGTCAGACCCAGTACTTC,CASSYSGQGIGQTQYF
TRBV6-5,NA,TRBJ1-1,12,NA,TGTGCCAGCAGTTACGATGGGCAGCCAGCTTTCTTT,CASSYDGQPAFF
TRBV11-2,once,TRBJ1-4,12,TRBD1,TGTGCCAGCAGCCCAGGGGGCGAGGGACTGTTTTTT,CASSPGGEGLFF
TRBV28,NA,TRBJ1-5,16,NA,TGTGCCAGCAGTTTACCGAAGGACATTGAGGCTCAGCCCCAGCATTTT,CASSLPKDIEAQPQHF
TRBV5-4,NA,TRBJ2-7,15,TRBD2,TGTGCCAGCAGCCGCACCGGGACTAGCGAGTACGAGCAGTACTTC,CASSRTGTSEYEQYF
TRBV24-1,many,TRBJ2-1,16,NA,TGTGCCACCAGTGATCCGACCCGATTAGGGGCCGATGAGCAGTTCTTC,CATSDPTRLGADEQFF
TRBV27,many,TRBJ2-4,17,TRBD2,TGTGCCAGCAGGAAAACTAGCGGGACTCTAGCCAAAAACATTCAGTACTTC,CASRKTSGTLAKNIQYF
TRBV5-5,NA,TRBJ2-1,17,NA,TGTGCCAGCAGCCTAAGCTTGGCCGGGTACTCCTACAATGAGCAGTTCTTC,CASSLSLAGYSYNEQFF
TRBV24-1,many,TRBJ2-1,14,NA,TGTGCCACCAGTGACGGGCAGAGCAAGAATGAGCAGTTCTTC,CATSDGQSKNEQFF
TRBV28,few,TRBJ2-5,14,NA,TGTGCCAGCAGCAAACACAGTGAGGGTGAGACCCAGTACTTC,CASSKHSEGETQYF
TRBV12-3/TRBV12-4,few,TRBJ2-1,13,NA,TGTGCCAGCAGTCGGGGGGCTCTGAATGAGCAGTTCTTC,CASSRGALNEQFF
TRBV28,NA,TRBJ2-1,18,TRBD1,TGTGCCAGCAGTTTAAGTAGGGACAGGGGCCGGTTACGCAATGAGCAGTTCTTC,CASSLSRDRGRLRNEQFF
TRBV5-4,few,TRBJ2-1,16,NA,TGTGCCAGCAGCTCCAGGACGGGGCCGGGGGATAATGAGCAGTTCTTC,CASSSRTGPGDNEQFF
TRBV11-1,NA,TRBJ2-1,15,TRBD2,TGTGCCAGCAGCTGGGGACTAGCGGAGACGGCTGAGCAGTTCTTC,CASSWGLAETAEQFF
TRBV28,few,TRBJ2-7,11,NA,TGTGCCAGCAGTTCCGTTGGCAGGACCGTTTTC,CASSSVGRTVF
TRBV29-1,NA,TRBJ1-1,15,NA,TGCGGCGTTGAAGAAGTAAGCGGCCAAGGCACTGAAGCTTTCTTT,CGVEEVSGQGTEAFF
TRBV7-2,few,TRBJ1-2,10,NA,TGTGCCAGCGGCGCCGGTGGCTACACCTTC,CASGAGGYTF
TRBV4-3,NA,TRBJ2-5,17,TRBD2,TGCGCCAGCAGCCAAGATCGGGGGGGAGGGCCCGGTGAGGCCCAGTACTTC,CASSQDRGGGPGEAQYF
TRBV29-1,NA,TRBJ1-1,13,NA,TGCAGCGTTGAAGGCCCGCATAGGGCTGAAGCTTTCTTT,CSVEGPHRAEAFF
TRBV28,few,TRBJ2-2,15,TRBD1,TGTGCCAGCAGTACCGGGACAGGGTCGACCGGGGAGCTGTTTTTT,CASSTGTGSTGELFF
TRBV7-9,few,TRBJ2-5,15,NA,TGTGCCAGCAGCTTTATCCGGACACCTAAGCGGACCCAGTACTTC,CASSFIRTPKRTQYF
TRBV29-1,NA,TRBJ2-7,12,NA,TGCAGCGTTGCAAGTCACTCATACGAGCAGTACTTC,CSVASHSYEQYF
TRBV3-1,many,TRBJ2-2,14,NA,TGTGCCAGCAGCCAAGTTCCCGCGGCTGGGGAGCTGTTTTTT,CASSQVPAAGELFF
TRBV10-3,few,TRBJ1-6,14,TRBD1,TGTGCCATCAGGGAAGGGGGCGCGAATTCACCCCTCCACTTT,CAIREGGANSPLHF
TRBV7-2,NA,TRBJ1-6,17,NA,TGTGCCAGCAGCTTAGTTAGGGACGGCTCCTATAATTCACCCCTCCACTTT,CASSLVRDGSYNSPLHF
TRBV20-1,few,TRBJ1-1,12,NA,TGCAGTGCTAGGGAAGGGCGGAATGAAGCTTTCTTT,CSAREGRNEAFF